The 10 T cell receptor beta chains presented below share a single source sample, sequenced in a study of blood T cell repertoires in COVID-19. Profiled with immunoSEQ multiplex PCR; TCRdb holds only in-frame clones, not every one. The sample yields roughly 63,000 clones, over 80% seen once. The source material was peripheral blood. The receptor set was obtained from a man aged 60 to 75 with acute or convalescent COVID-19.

The CDR3 is CASWGGLYLANTGELFF. CDR3 DNA sequence: TGTGCCAGTTGGGGGGGACTGTACCTCGCGAACACCGGGGAGCTGTTTTTT. This chain links TRBV19 with TRBJ2-2, with 7 nucleotides matching TRBD2. The CDR3 consists of 17 residues. V shed 8 bases and J 0 bases; nucleotides not matched to a gene: 12. Germline values: CDR1 LNHDA, CDR2 SQIVND (reference sequence).

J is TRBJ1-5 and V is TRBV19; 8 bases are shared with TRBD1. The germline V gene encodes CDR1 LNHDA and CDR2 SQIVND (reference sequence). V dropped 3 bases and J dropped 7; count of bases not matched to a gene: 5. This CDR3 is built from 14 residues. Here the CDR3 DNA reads TGTGCCAGTAGTATTACAGGGGGTGGCCAGCCCCAGCATTTT. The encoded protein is CASSITGGGQPQHF. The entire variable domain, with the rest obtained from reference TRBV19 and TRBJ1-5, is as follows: DGGITQSPKYLFRKEGQNVTLSCEQNLNHDAMYWYRQDPGQGLRLIYYSQIVNDFQKGDIAEGYSVSREKKESFPLTVTSAQKNPTAFYLCASSITGGGQPQHFGDGTRLSIL.

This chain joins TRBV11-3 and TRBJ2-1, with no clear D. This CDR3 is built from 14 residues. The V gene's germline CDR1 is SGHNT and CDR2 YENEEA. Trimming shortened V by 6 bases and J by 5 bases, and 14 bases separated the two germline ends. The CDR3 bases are TGTGCCAGCAGTTTAAACTCCCTCCACAATGAGCAGTTCTTC. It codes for CASSLNSLHNEQFF.

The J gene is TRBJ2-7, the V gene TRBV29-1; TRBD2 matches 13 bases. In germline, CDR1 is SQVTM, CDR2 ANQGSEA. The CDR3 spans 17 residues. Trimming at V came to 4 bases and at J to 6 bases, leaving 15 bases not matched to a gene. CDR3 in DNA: TGCAGCGTTGTTGGACTAGCGGGAGCTCGAGGAAGGGGCGAGCAGTACTTC. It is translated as CSVVGLAGARGRGEQYF.

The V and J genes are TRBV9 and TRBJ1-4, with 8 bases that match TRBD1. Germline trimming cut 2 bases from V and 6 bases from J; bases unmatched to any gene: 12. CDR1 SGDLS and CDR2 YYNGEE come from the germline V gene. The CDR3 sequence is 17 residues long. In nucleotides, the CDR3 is TGTGCCAGCAGCGTGGGACGGGACAGGAGTTATTATGAAAAACTGTTTTTT. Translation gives CASSVGRDRSYYEKLFF. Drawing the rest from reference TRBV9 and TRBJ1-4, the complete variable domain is DSGVTQTPKHLITATGQRVTLRCSPRSGDLSVYWYQQSLDQGLQFLIQYYNGEERAKGNILERFSAQQFPDLHSELNLSSLELGDSALYFCASSVGRDRSYYEKLFFGSGTQLSVL.

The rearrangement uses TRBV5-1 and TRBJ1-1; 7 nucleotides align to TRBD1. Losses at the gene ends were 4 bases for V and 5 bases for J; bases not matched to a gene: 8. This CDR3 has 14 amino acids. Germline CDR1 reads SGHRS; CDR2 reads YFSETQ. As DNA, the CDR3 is TGCGCCAGCAGCCTACAAACAGGGGTGACTGAAGCTTTCTTT. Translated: CASSLQTGVTEAFF.

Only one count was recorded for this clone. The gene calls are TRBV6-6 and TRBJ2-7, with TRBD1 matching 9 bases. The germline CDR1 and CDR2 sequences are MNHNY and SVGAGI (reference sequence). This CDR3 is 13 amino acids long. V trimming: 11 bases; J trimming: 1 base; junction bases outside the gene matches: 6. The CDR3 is CAAAGTGSYEQYF. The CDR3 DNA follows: TGTGCCGCGGCCGGGACAGGGTCCTACGAGCAGTACTTC.

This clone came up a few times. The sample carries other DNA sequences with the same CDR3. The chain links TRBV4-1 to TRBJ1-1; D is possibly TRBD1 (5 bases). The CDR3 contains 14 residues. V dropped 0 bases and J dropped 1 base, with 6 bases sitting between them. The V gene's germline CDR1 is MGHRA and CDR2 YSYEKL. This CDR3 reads CASSQDQGNTEAFF. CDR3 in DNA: TGCGCCAGCAGCCAAGATCAGGGGAACACTGAAGCTTTCTTT.

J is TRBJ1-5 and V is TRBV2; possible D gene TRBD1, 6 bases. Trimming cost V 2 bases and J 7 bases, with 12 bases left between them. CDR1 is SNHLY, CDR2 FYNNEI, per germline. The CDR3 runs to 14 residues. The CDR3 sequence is CASSEQGKDQPQHF. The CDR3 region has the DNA TGTGCCAGCAGTGAACAGGGGAAGGACCAGCCCCAGCATTTT.

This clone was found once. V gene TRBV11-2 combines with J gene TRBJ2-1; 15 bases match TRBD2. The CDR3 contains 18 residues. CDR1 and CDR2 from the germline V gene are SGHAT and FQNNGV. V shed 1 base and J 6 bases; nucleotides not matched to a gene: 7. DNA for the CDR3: TGTGCCAGCAGCTTAGGTGGACTAGCGGGAGGGCGGCGCAATGAGCAGTTCTTC. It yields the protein CASSLGGLAGGRRNEQFF.